Listed below are T cell receptor beta chains from one sample, sequenced in a study of shared clonotypes between healthy human individuals. TCRdb's table, derived via immunoSEQ multiplex PCR, lists solely in-frame clones and lacks some. The profile shows 650,000 to 800,000 clones, around 70% of them singletons. Sequenced sample: memory CD4+ T cells sorted from blood. The receptors come from a woman aged 25-40 years in good health. Each CDR3 is given with its conserved first and last residue. D genes are given only for firm matches. Clone size appears in some rows only: once, few, many, or a class for an expanded clone.

clone_size,j_call,v_call,d_call,cdr3_nt,cdr3_aa
.,TRBJ2-6,TRBV4-2,.,TGTGCCAGCAGCCAGGGGACTGGGGCCAACGTCCTGACTTTC,CASSQGTGANVLTF
.,TRBJ1-4,TRBV4-1,.,TGCGCCAGCAGCCCCACCGGATCGAGTGAAAAACTGTTTTTT,CASSPTGSSEKLFF
few,TRBJ2-7,TRBV6-5,TRBD2,TGTGCCAGCAGTTGGGGGGGTGTCTACTCTGGCTACGAGCAGTACTTC,CASSWGGVYSGYEQYF
.,TRBJ1-2,TRBV29-1,.,TGCAGCGTTGAAGACGGGCCCTATGGTTACACCTTC,CSVEDGPYGYTF
.,TRBJ2-5,TRBV11-2,TRBD2,TGTGCCAGCAGGGGGAGGGGCCTAGGACAAGAGACCCAGTACTTC,CASRGRGLGQETQYF
.,TRBJ2-4,TRBV25-1,.,TGTGCCAGCAGTGATTCTTCGGTTCTAGCCAAAAACATTCAGTACTTC,CASSDSSVLAKNIQYF
.,TRBJ1-1,TRBV30,TRBD1,TGTGCCTGGGGGACAGAACACACTGAAGCTTTCTTT,CAWGTEHTEAFF
.,TRBJ1-1,TRBV11-1,.,TGTGCCAGCAGATCACCCATATCAAGTAGGTCCACTGAAGCTTTCTTT,CASRSPISSRSTEAFF
.,TRBJ2-5,TRBV5-4,TRBD1,TGTGCCAGCAGCCGGGACAGGGTCGGGGAGACCCAGTACTTC,CASSRDRVGETQYF
.,TRBJ2-3,TRBV13,.,TGTGCCAGCAGCCTGAGACCTAGCACAGATACGCAGTATTTT,CASSLRPSTDTQYF
many,TRBJ2-7,TRBV6-1,.,TGTGCCAGCAGTGAATCCGGGTTAACCTACGAGCAGTACTTC,CASSESGLTYEQYF
.,TRBJ1-1,TRBV7-2,.,TGTGCCAGCAGCTTAGTGGGCAGTTTAGGGATCACTGAAGCTTTCTTT,CASSLVGSLGITEAFF
few,TRBJ2-2,TRBV4-1,.,TGCGCCAGCAGCCACGGGTCAAAATCAGCGAACACCGGGGAGCTGTTTTTT,CASSHGSKSANTGELFF
.,TRBJ2-5,TRBV5-6,TRBD2,TGTGCCAGCAGCTTGGGGACTAGCGGCATACAAGAGACCCAGTACTTC,CASSLGTSGIQETQYF
few,TRBJ1-1,TRBV7-2,.,TGTGCCAGCAGCCGACGAGTAGGACCAGAAGCTTTCTTT,CASSRRVGPEAFF
.,TRBJ2-7,TRBV2,TRBD2,TGTGCCAGCAAACGGACTAGTACCTACGAGCAGTACTTC,CASKRTSTYEQYF
.,TRBJ2-5,TRBV7-9,.,TGTGCCAGCAGCCCGACAGCTATCCAAGAGACCCAGTACTTC,CASSPTAIQETQYF
.,TRBJ1-1,TRBV9,.,TGTGCCAGCAGCGTGGGGGGCTGGAAGAACACTGAAGCTTTCTTT,CASSVGGWKNTEAFF
.,TRBJ2-7,TRBV6-6,.,TGTGCCAGCAGAGGGTTTGGTTCGGAGCAGTACTTC,CASRGFGSEQYF
.,TRBJ2-1,TRBV19,.,TGTGCCAGTAGCCGGTCTACCATCTCCTACAATGAGCAGTTCTTC,CASSRSTISYNEQFF
.,TRBJ2-7,TRBV7-8,.,TGTGCCAGCAGCTTAGTGGGGTTCGAGCAGTACTTC,CASSLVGFEQYF
once,TRBJ2-3,TRBV10-3,.,TGTGCCATCAGTGAGTCTACAGGCACAGATACGCAGTATTTT,CAISESTGTDTQYF
.,TRBJ1-5,TRBV18,.,TGTGCCAGCTCACCAAAGCTCGATCAGCCCCAGCATTTT,CASSPKLDQPQHF
.,TRBJ2-7,TRBV7-6,.,TGTGCCAGCAGCTTAGTGTCGGGGTCAGTCCCCCTCGGCGAGCAGTACTTC,CASSLVSGSVPLGEQYF
.,TRBJ1-3,TRBV30,.,TGTGCCTGGGACGGTGGTGGAAACACCATATATTTT,CAWDGGGNTIYF
many,TRBJ2-1,TRBV4-2,TRBD2,TGTGCCAGCAGCCAAGCGCTAGCGGGAGCCGCCGGTGAGCAGTTCTTC,CASSQALAGAAGEQFF
once,TRBJ2-7,TRBV7-2,.,TGTGCCAGCAGCTTACTGTCCCATGGCCCCTACGAGCAGTACTTC,CASSLLSHGPYEQYF
few,TRBJ2-5,TRBV7-7,.,TGTGCCAGCAGCCCCGCCGGTATCGGAGAAGAGACCCAGTACTTC,CASSPAGIGEETQYF
many,TRBJ1-1,TRBV27,TRBD1,TGTGCCAGCAGTACCCGGACAGGGAGGAACACTGAAGCTTTCTTT,CASSTRTGRNTEAFF
.,TRBJ2-7,TRBV7-2,TRBD2,TGTGCCAGCAGCCGGAGCGGGAGCGCCTACGAGCAGTACTTC,CASSRSGSAYEQYF
few,TRBJ2-1,TRBV5-1,TRBD2,TGCGCCAGCAGCTTGGGTTACCGGGAGGGGCAGTTCTTC,CASSLGYREGQFF
once,TRBJ2-1,TRBV27,.,TGTGCCAGCCCGTACAATGAGCAGTTCTTC,CASPYNEQFF
.,TRBJ1-5,TRBV28,.,TGTGCCAGCAGTTTGTGGGGTCCTCAGCCCCAGCATTTT,CASSLWGPQPQHF
.,TRBJ2-6,TRBV5-5,.,TGTGCCAGCAGCTTGCGGATTCCCTCTGGGGCCAACGTCCTGACTTTC,CASSLRIPSGANVLTF
.,TRBJ1-1,TRBV11-3,.,TGTGCCAGCAGCTTTGCCAGGAACACTGAAGCTTTCTTT,CASSFARNTEAFF
.,TRBJ2-5,TRBV5-1,.,TGCGCCAGCAGCGCCCGGTCGGAGACCCAGTACTTC,CASSARSETQYF
.,TRBJ2-1,TRBV11-3,TRBD2,TGTGCCAGCAGCTTAGATGCAACTAGCGGGAGAGCTGAGCAGTTCTTC,CASSLDATSGRAEQFF
.,TRBJ1-4,TRBV7-9,.,TGTGCCAGCAGCTTACTAGGAGGGGATGAAAAACTGTTTTTT,CASSLLGGDEKLFF
few,TRBJ2-3,TRBV7-2,TRBD2,TGTGCCAGCAGCTTTTCCGGGACTAGCGGCACAGATACGCAGTATTTT,CASSFSGTSGTDTQYF
.,TRBJ1-1,TRBV5-1,.,TGCGCCAGCAGCTTGTATGTCATGGGCGCTGAAGCTTTCTTT,CASSLYVMGAEAFF
.,TRBJ2-7,TRBV15,TRBD2,TGTGCCACCAGCAGGGGAGGGTACGAGCAGTACTTC,CATSRGGYEQYF
.,TRBJ2-3,TRBV6-4,TRBD2,TGTGCCAGCAGTTTGGGGACTACGGATACGCAGTATTTT,CASSLGTTDTQYF
.,TRBJ2-7,TRBV28,TRBD1,TGTGCCAGCAGGCAGACCGGGACAGGGATCAAGACCTACGAGCAGTACTTC,CASRQTGTGIKTYEQYF
.,TRBJ1-1,TRBV11-2,.,TGTGCCAGCAGCCCCTCGAAGGGGTGGTGGGGCACTGAAGCTTTCTTT,CASSPSKGWWGTEAFF
few,TRBJ2-2,TRBV11-2,.,TGTGCCAGCAGCTTAGGACACCCGAACACCGGGGAGCTGTTTTTT,CASSLGHPNTGELFF